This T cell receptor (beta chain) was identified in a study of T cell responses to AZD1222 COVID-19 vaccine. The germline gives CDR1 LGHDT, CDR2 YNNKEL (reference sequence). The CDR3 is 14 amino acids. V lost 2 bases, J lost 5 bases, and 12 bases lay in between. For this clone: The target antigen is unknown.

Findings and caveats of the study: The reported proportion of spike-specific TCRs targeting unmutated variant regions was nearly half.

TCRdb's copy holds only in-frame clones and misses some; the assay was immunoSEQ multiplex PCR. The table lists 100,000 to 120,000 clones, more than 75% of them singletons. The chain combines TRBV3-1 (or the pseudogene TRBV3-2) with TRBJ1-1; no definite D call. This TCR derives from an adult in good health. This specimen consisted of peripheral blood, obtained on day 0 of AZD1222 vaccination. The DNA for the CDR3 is TGTGCCAGCAGCCAACGGGCCGACTGGACTGAAGCTTTCTTT. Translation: CASSQRADWTEAFF.